Below are 5 T cell receptor beta chains sequenced from a single sample in a study of blood T cell repertoires in COVID-19. Measured with immunoSEQ multiplex PCR; TCRdb has only the in-frame clones, and not every one. Counted here are about 140,000 clones, roughly four fifths occurring once; the ten biggest clones make up under 9.5%. Sequenced material: peripheral blood. These receptors were collected from a human donor in a cohort sampled during active COVID-19.

The chain links TRBV11-2 to TRBJ1-2; the match to TRBD1 covers 9 bases. The CDR3 has 13 residues. V lost 4 bases, J lost 4 bases, and 1 base stayed unmatched. The germline gives CDR1 SGHAT, CDR2 FQNNGV. The CDR3 region is CASSSDRGYGYTF. In DNA, the CDR3 is TGTGCCAGCAGCTCGGACAGGGGCTATGGCTACACCTTC.

The chain carries TRBV10-3 and TRBJ2-7; perhaps TRBD1 as D (5 bases). The CDR3 extends over 14 amino acids. Trimming left V 2 bases short and J 7 bases short, with 15 bases between. Germline-derived CDR1 and CDR2 are ENHRY and SYGVKD. This CDR3 reads CAISETRQPLEQYF. CDR3 nucleotide sequence: TGTGCCATCAGTGAGACCCGACAGCCCTTAGAGCAGTACTTC.

The chain has TRBV6-4 and TRBJ2-2; weak D call: TRBD2 (6 bases). The V gene lost 6 bases and the J gene lost 1 base, with 15 bases spanning the gap. The CDR3 extends over 16 amino acids. Per germline, CDR1 MRHNA and CDR2 SNTAGT. CDR3 DNA: TGTGCCAGCAGACAAGCCGGGACTGGGAACACCGGGGAGCTGTTTTTT. Translation: CASRQAGTGNTGELFF.

This clone occurred a few times. The chain combines TRBV18 with TRBJ2-7; 9 positions match TRBD1. The V gene's germline CDR1 is KGHSH and CDR2 LQKENI. Trimming took 3 bases from V and 2 from J; bases not matched to a gene: 5. This CDR3 comprises 15 residues. CDR3 loop: CASSPEYRGPYEQYF. CDR3 sequence (DNA): TGTGCCAGCTCACCGGAGTACAGGGGGCCCTACGAGCAGTACTTC. Full variable domain (missing parts from reference TRBV18 and TRBJ2-7): NAGVMQNPRHLVRRRGQEARLRCSPMKGHSHVYWYRQLPEEGLKFMVYLQKENIIDESGMPKERFSAEFPKEGPSILRIQQVVRGDSAAYFCASSPEYRGPYEQYFGPGTRLTVT.

The V and J genes are TRBV3-1 (or the pseudogene TRBV3-2) and TRBJ1-2; 9 nucleotides agree with TRBD1. Germline V gene sequence: CDR1 LGHDT, CDR2 YNNKEL (reference sequence). The CDR3 sequence is 16 residues long. V lost 0 bases and J lost 8; bases outside the gene matches: 10. The CDR3 coding sequence is TGTGCCAGCAGCCAAGATGTAACAGGGGGCATGGGAGGCTACACCTTC. It codes for CASSQDVTGGMGGYTF.